This T cell receptor (beta chain) came from a study of blood T cell repertoires in COVID-19. In the authors' workflow: Amplifying reference gene primers gave estimates of nucleated cell counts. Sequenced by immunoSEQ multiplex PCR; TCRdb stores in-frame clones only, minus some. That table furnishes V, J and clone size, whereas the DNA furnished D and trimming. The data hold about 210,000 clones, with about 86% observed a single time. This clone was seen a handful of times. Participants were aged about 18 to 89 years from approximately 25 US areas. The germline gives CDR1 LGHNA, CDR2 YNFKEQ. The V gene end was trimmed by 3 bases and the J gene end by 3 bases; junction bases not matched to a gene: 7. The CDR3 runs to 15 residues.

The V call is TRBV4-2, the J call TRBJ1-1; 7 nucleotides line up with TRBD1. The clonotype comes from a woman between 40 and 50 years old with acute COVID-19. Specimen: PBMCs or T cells enriched from blood (not recorded which). The CDR3 reads CASSQSRGRDTEAFF. The CDR3 DNA follows: TGTGCCAGCAGCCAGTCGAGGGGGCGCGACACTGAAGCTTTCTTT.